These T cell receptor beta chains were read from a single sample in a study of blood T cell repertoires in COVID-19. TCRdb keeps only in-frame clones here, not all; method: immunoSEQ multiplex PCR. The data contain tens of thousands of clones, under 95% of them singletons. The source material was peripheral blood. The receptors stem from a human donor with active COVID-19. The donor label of this sample is uncertain. CDR3s include the opening cysteine and the closing phenylalanine or tryptophan. D genes are given only for firm matches. Size is omitted from some rows. Given values are once, few, many or a class for expanded clones.

j_gene | d_gene | abundance | v_gene | CDR3aa | CDR3nt
TRBJ2-3 | - | - | TRBV25-1 | CASGLWDTQYF | TGTGCCAGCGGGCTATGGGATACGCAGTATTTT
TRBJ2-1 | TRBD2 | - | TRBV10-3 | CAISAGTSGGYEQFF | TGTGCCATCAGTGCAGGGACTAGCGGGGGATATGAGCAGTTCTTC
TRBJ2-7 | TRBD1 | few | TRBV13 | CASSRLSGQASGQYF | TGTGCCAGCAGCCGACTTTCCGGACAGGCATCAGGGCAGTACTTC
TRBJ2-2 | TRBD1 | once | TRBV2 | CASIRDRGHTGLNTGELFF | TGTGCCAGCATTCGCGACAGGGGACATACCGGATTGAACACCGGGGAGCTGTTTTTT
TRBJ2-5 | - | once | TRBV3-1/TRBV3-2 | CASSHITGQETQYF | TGTGCCAGCAGCCATATAACAGGGCAAGAGACCCAGTACTTC
TRBJ1-2 | - | - | TRBV28 | CASSLRTGGGYTF | TGTGCCAGCAGTTTGAGGACCGGGGGGGGCTACACCTTC
TRBJ1-1 | - | - | TRBV27 | CASLVAGVSNTEAFF | TGTGCCAGCTTAGTCGCGGGGGTTTCCAACACTGAAGCTTTCTTT
TRBJ2-7 | TRBD1 | - | TRBV5-1 | CASSAPRTGESSYEQYF | TGCGCCAGCAGCGCGCCCAGGACAGGCGAAAGCTCCTACGAGCAGTACTTC
TRBJ1-2 | - | - | TRBV18 | CASSPKTGTGYTF | TGTGCCAGCTCACCCAAGACAGGAACTGGCTACACCTTC
TRBJ1-1 | - | - | TRBV19 | CASGVQGGSEAFF | TGTGCCAGTGGGGTACAGGGCGGATCTGAAGCTTTCTTT
TRBJ2-3 | TRBD2 | - | TRBV6-5 | CASSYSGGGKDTQYF | TGTGCCAGCAGTTACTCGGGCGGGGGGAAAGATACGCAGTATTTT
TRBJ1-1 | TRBD1 | - | TRBV3-1/TRBV3-2 | CASSRTRRGRRTEAFF | TGTGCCAGCAGCCGAACAAGGAGGGGGCGCCGGACTGAAGCTTTCTTT
TRBJ1-2 | - | - | TRBV14 | CASSHRGHYGYTF | TGTGCCAGCAGTCATAGGGGTCACTATGGCTACACCTTC
TRBJ2-5 | - | - | TRBV28 | CASSPSYQETQYF | TGTGCCAGCAGCCCTAGCTACCAAGAGACCCAGTACTTC
TRBJ2-7 | TRBD1 | few | TRBV6-5 | CASSNQGVSYEQYF | TGTGCCAGCAGTAACCAGGGGGTTTCCTACGAGCAGTACTTC
TRBJ2-1 | - | - | TRBV7-9 | CASRPLRDEQFF | TGTGCCAGCAGACCTCTCCGGGATGAGCAGTTCTTC
TRBJ2-5 | - | - | TRBV28 | CASSLTSHETQYF | TGTGCCAGCAGTCTAACTAGTCACGAGACCCAGTACTTC
TRBJ2-3 | - | - | TRBV9 | CASSEVADLAGTDTQYF | TGTGCCAGCAGCGAAGTTGCAGATCTGGCAGGCACAGATACGCAGTATTTT
TRBJ2-3 | TRBD2 | - | TRBV7-3 | CASSLFSGGDTQYF | TGTGCCAGCAGCTTATTTTCGGGGGGAGATACGCAGTATTTT
TRBJ2-7 | - | - | TRBV11-2 | CASSLFGGFNEQYF | TGTGCCAGCAGCTTATTCGGGGGTTTCAACGAGCAGTACTTC
TRBJ1-5 | - | - | TRBV9 | CASSAHSLRGWVISQPQHF | TGTGCCAGCAGCGCTCACTCCTTACGGGGTTGGGTTATTAGTCAGCCCCAGCATTTT
TRBJ2-2 | TRBD2 | - | TRBV7-6 | CASSTRLAGGNTGELFF | TGTGCCAGCAGCACCCGACTAGCGGGGGGGAACACCGGGGAGCTGTTTTTT
TRBJ1-5 | TRBD1 | - | TRBV6-2/TRBV6-3 | CASSYGTGRGNSNQPQHF | TGTGCCAGCAGTTACGGGACAGGTAGAGGGAATAGCAATCAGCCCCAGCATTTT
TRBJ2-2 | - | once | TRBV12-5 | CASGARRELFF | TGTGCTAGTGGTGCCAGGAGGGAGCTGTTTTTT
TRBJ2-7 | TRBD1 | - | TRBV5-1 | CASSPGTGAYEQYF | TGCGCCAGCAGCCCCGGGACAGGGGCCTACGAGCAGTACTTC
TRBJ2-5 | - | - | TRBV9 | CASSVADTRVRETQYF | TGTGCCAGCAGCGTTGCCGACACTAGGGTGAGAGAGACCCAGTACTTC
TRBJ2-3 | - | - | TRBV19 | CASRPQGWDTQYF | TGTGCCAGTAGGCCCCAGGGATGGGATACGCAGTATTTT
TRBJ2-7 | TRBD1 | - | TRBV7-9 | CASSLDPQGTEQYF | TGTGCCAGCAGCTTGGACCCACAGGGGACCGAGCAGTACTTC
TRBJ1-5 | TRBD1 | - | TRBV4-2 | CASSQGPGQDGAQPQHF | TGTGCCAGCAGCCAAGGCCCCGGACAGGACGGGGCTCAGCCCCAGCATTTT
TRBJ1-2 | - | - | TRBV25-1 | CASSEGARGPNYGYTF | TGTGCCAGCAGTGAAGGGGCCAGGGGACCTAACTATGGCTACACCTTC
TRBJ2-4 | TRBD1 | - | TRBV4-1 | CASSHKGQAKNIQYF | TGCGCCAGCAGCCACAAGGGACAGGCCAAAAACATTCAGTACTTC
TRBJ2-7 | TRBD1 | - | TRBV24-1 | CATSLTGSHEQYF | TGTGCCACCAGCCTGACAGGGTCCCACGAGCAGTACTTC
TRBJ1-6 | TRBD1 | few | TRBV7-3 | CASSSTGYSPLHF | TGTGCCAGCAGCTCGACAGGGTATTCACCCCTCCACTTT
TRBJ2-7 | - | - | TRBV11-1 | CASSFDSYEQYF | TGTGCCAGCAGTTTCGACAGCTACGAGCAGTACTTC
TRBJ2-1 | TRBD1 | - | TRBV4-2 | CASSQAGQGGSDEQFF | TGTGCCAGCAGCCAAGCGGGACAGGGGGGTTCAGATGAGCAGTTCTTC
TRBJ2-7 | - | - | TRBV19 | CASSMGFEQYF | TGTGCCAGTAGTATGGGCTTCGAGCAGTACTTC
TRBJ2-3 | - | - | TRBV10-2 | CASSEPKGLTDTQYF | TGCGCCAGCAGTGAGCCCAAGGGACTCACAGATACGCAGTATTTT
TRBJ2-5 | - | - | TRBV27 | CASSLPREVEETQYF | TGTGCCAGCAGTTTACCCAGGGAGGTGGAAGAGACCCAGTACTTC
TRBJ1-3 | - | - | TRBV28 | CASTDGVDTIYF | TGTGCCAGTACCGACGGAGTAGACACCATATATTTT
TRBJ2-5 | - | - | TRBV21-1 | CASSKGGLWVETQYF | TGTGCCAGCAGCAAGGGAGGATTGTGGGTAGAGACCCAGTACTTC
TRBJ1-2 | TRBD1 | once | TRBV6-5 | CASRGQGGSRGYTF | TGTGCCAGCAGGGGACAGGGGGGTTCAAGGGGCTACACCTTC
TRBJ2-2 | - | - | TRBV10-2 | CASCGNTNTGELFF | TGCGCCAGCTGCGGGAATACGAACACCGGGGAGCTGTTTTTT
TRBJ2-2 | - | - | TRBV5-4 | CASSPGGTGELFF | TGTGCCAGCAGCCCCGGGGGCACCGGGGAGCTGTTTTTT
TRBJ2-7 | TRBD1 | - | TRBV12-5 | CASGWTGSNEQYF | TGTGCTAGTGGGTGGACAGGGAGCAACGAGCAGTACTTC
TRBJ2-7 | TRBD1 | - | TRBV29-1 | CSVGQGAGEQYF | TGCAGCGTCGGACAGGGGGCCGGCGAGCAGTACTTC
TRBJ1-5 | TRBD1 | - | TRBV28 | CASRPGTGIEQPQHF | TGTGCCAGCAGGCCCGGGACAGGGATCGAGCAGCCCCAGCATTTT
TRBJ2-7 | - | - | TRBV6-1 | CASSEGAGPYEQYF | TGTGCCAGCAGTGAAGGGGCGGGGCCCTACGAGCAGTACTTC
TRBJ1-4 | TRBD1 | - | TRBV7-9 | CASSYPGTAGEKLFF | TGTGCCAGCAGCTATCCCGGGACAGCCGGTGAAAAACTGTTTTTT
TRBJ2-3 | TRBD1 | - | TRBV5-1 | CASSLEDRVEDTQYF | TGCGCCAGCAGCTTAGAGGACAGGGTCGAAGATACGCAGTATTTT
TRBJ1-1 | TRBD1 | - | TRBV7-8 | CASSAPGQGNTEAFF | TGTGCCAGCAGCGCCCCGGGACAGGGGAACACTGAAGCTTTCTTT
TRBJ2-1 | TRBD2 | - | TRBV2 | CASSARERGATSYNEQFF | TGTGCCAGCAGTGCACGGGAGCGGGGGGCCACCTCCTACAATGAGCAGTTCTTC
TRBJ2-1 | - | - | TRBV5-1 | CASSLVGQLPTEQFF | TGCGCCAGCAGCTTGGTGGGCCAGCTTCCAACTGAGCAGTTCTTC
TRBJ1-2 | TRBD1 | once | TRBV5-4 | CASSLIFGTGDYGYTF | TGTGCCAGCAGCTTGATCTTTGGGACAGGGGATTATGGCTACACCTTC